The 26 T cell receptor beta chains reported below all come from one sample, sequenced in a study of T-cell reconstitution after alpha-beta-depleted transplantation in children. TCRbeta library construction was performed incorporating unique molecular identifiers. A single record per CDR3 protein comes from TCRdb applying MiXCR to the PCR reads. The sample yields about 980,000 distinct CDR3 sequences, about 29% seen once. This specimen was PBMCs, mostly from graft donor cells, taken 360 days after TCRalphabeta/CD19-depleted stem cell transplant. These receptors were taken from a boy under two years old who had a stem cell transplant for SCID, so the T cells may come from the graft donor.

The sample holds many counts of this clonotype. This chain links TRBV28 with TRBJ2-7; TRBD2 agrees at 10 bases. Germline trimming cut 7 bases from V and 5 bases from J; bases unmatched to any gene: 20. Germline lookup yields CDR1 MDHEN and CDR2 SYDVKM. This CDR3 spans 18 amino acids. Written as DNA, the CDR3 is TGTGCCAGCAACCCCCCTAAAGGAGCTAGCGGGGGTCGGAACGAGCAGTACTTC. It specifies CASNPPKGASGGRNEQYF.

This clonotype was observed once. This chain connects TRBV12-3 or TRBV12-4 to TRBJ2-1; 7 bases align to TRBD1. J gave up 0 bases and V 2 bases, and 10 bases lay outside the gene matches. The CDR3 totals 18 residues. The CDR3 reads CASSLSGATGDSYNEQFF. CDR3 bases: TGTGCCAGCAGTTTAAGTGGGGCCACAGGGGACTCCTACAATGAGCAGTTCTTC.

In this sample, this clonotype turned up a few times. The genes are TRBV5-1 and TRBJ1-1; possible D gene TRBD1, 6 bases. Germline V gene data show CDR1 as SGHRS and CDR2 as YFSETQ. Trimming cost V 5 bases and J 0 bases, with 11 bases left between them. This CDR3 has 14 residues. CDR3 coding DNA: TGCGCCAGCAGAAGCACAGGGTTGAACACTGAAGCTTTCTTT. Amino acid sequence: CASRSTGLNTEAFF.

V and J are TRBV5-5 and TRBJ2-7, with D perhaps TRBD2 (6 bases). CDR1 and CDR2 (germline): SGHKS, YYEKEE (reference sequence). The V end lost 5 bases, the J end lost 4 bases, and 19 bases lay between the germline ends. The CDR3 spans 15 residues. The CDR3 is CASRTGLAVLYEQYF. CDR3 DNA: TGTGCCAGCAGAACGGGGTTAGCGGTCCTTTACGAGCAGTACTTC.

This clonotype appeared a few times. This chain connects TRBV12-3 or TRBV12-4 to TRBJ2-1; 8 bases are shared with TRBD2. The J segment lost 3 bases and the V segment lost 3 bases, leaving 4 bases of the junction unmatched. The CDR3 consists of 15 residues. CDR3 nucleotide sequence: TGTGCCAGCAGTTTGAGTAGCGGGGTCTACAATGAGCAGTTCTTC. Encoded protein: CASSLSSGVYNEQFF.

The chain carries TRBV20-1 and TRBJ2-1; perhaps TRBD2 as D (7 bases). CDR1 and CDR2 from the germline V gene are DFQATT and SNEGSKA (reference sequence). Trimming removed 6 bases from V and 3 bases from J, with 21 bases in between. The CDR3 extends over 16 amino acids. The CDR3: CSASSRAGDNYNEQFF. In DNA, the CDR3 is TGCAGTGCATCCTCTAGGGCGGGGGACAACTACAATGAGCAGTTCTTC.

The J gene is TRBJ2-1, the V gene TRBV20-1, with 7 positions matching TRBD2. V lost 7 bases to trimming and J lost 5 bases; unmatched junction nucleotides: 11. Per the germline V gene, CDR1 is DFQATT and CDR2 is SNEGSKA (reference sequence). This CDR3 region has 14 residues. CDR3 DNA sequence: TGCAGTGTCAGCAGGCTAGCGGAAAACAATGAGCAGTTCTTC. Translation: CSVSRLAENNEQFF.

V is TRBV4-3 and J is TRBJ1-2, with 8 bases that match TRBD1. Looked up from germline, CDR1 is LGHNA and CDR2 is YSLEER. This CDR3 region has 15 residues. After removal of 0 bases from V and 5 bases from J, the junction contained 5 bases not matched to a gene. This chain's CDR3 is CASSQDWTGLYGYTF. DNA for the CDR3: TGCGCCAGCAGCCAAGACTGGACAGGGTTGTATGGCTACACCTTC.

DNA of the CDR3: TGTGCCAGCTCACCAAGGGGTCCCGACTACGAGCAGTACTTC. It is translated as CASSPRGPDYEQYF. The rearrangement joins TRBV18 to TRBJ2-7; tentative D call: TRBD1 (5 bases). There are 14 residues in the CDR3. Germline assignment: CDR1 KGHSH and CDR2 LQKENI. V dropped 2 bases and J dropped 3 bases, with 11 bases sitting between them.

CDR3 bases: TGCAGCGTTAGGACCCGACAGGCGAACACTGAAGCTTTCTTT. Protein sequence: CSVRTRQANTEAFF. The rearrangement uses TRBV29-1 and TRBJ1-1; tentatively, D is TRBD1 (6 bases). Germline values: CDR1 SQVTM, CDR2 ANQGSEA. Trimming stripped 5 bases from V and 1 base from J, with 14 bases between. The CDR3 has 14 residues.

CDR3 nucleotides: TGTGCCAGCAGCTCGTCAGGTGTTCCAACTAATGAAAAACTGTTTTTT. It translates to CASSSSGVPTNEKLFF. The V call is TRBV7-8, the J call TRBJ1-4; D is unclear. The germline V and J ends were trimmed by 4 bases and 0 bases, with 12 bases remaining between them. The germline CDR1 and CDR2 sequences are SGHVS and FQNEAQ. CDR3 length: 16 residues.

V usage is TRBV7-9 and J usage is TRBJ2-1; 7 nucleotides match TRBD2. The CDR3 consists of 16 residues. CDR1 is SEHNR, CDR2 FQNEAQ, per germline (reference sequence). J gave up 0 bases and V 7 bases, and 9 bases lay outside the gene matches. CDR3: CASTALGGSSYNEQFF. The DNA of the CDR3 is TGTGCCAGCACCGCGCTGGGGGGGAGCTCCTACAATGAGCAGTTCTTC.

This clonotype was detected a few times. This chain links TRBV4-2 with TRBJ1-5, with TRBD1 matching over 8 bases. The V gene's germline CDR1 is LGHNA and CDR2 YNFKEQ. This CDR3 has 15 amino acids. Unmatched junction bases numbered 5, after V lost 1 base and J lost 6 bases. The CDR3 nucleotides are TGTGCCAGCAGCCAAGGGACAGGGTTGGGTCAGCCCCAGCATTTT. Its translation is CASSQGTGLGQPQHF.

This clonotype has a handful of counts. The rearrangement uses TRBV12-3 or TRBV12-4 and TRBJ1-2; D remains unclear. The CDR3 sequence is 13 residues long. The V gene lost 2 bases and the J gene lost 7 bases, with 11 bases spanning the gap. The CDR3 spells CASSLSVGAGYTF. Here the CDR3 DNA reads TGTGCCAGCAGTTTATCGGTGGGTGCTGGCTACACCTTC.

Of note for this clonotype: The missing conserved phenylalanine or tryptophan at the end of this CDR3 makes a read error likely. The rearrangement links TRBV11-2 to TRBJ2-1, with TRBD1 matching 8 bases. Germline CDR1 and CDR2: SGHAT and FQNNGV. Trimming removed 2 bases from V and 7 bases from J; junction bases left unmatched: 10. The CDR3 sequence is 16 residues long. CDR3 protein: CASSLFRTGNGNEQFY. Here the CDR3 DNA reads TGTGCCAGCAGCTTATTCCGGACAGGGAACGGGAATGAGCAGTTCTAC.

V gene TRBV28 combines with J gene TRBJ2-1; D perhaps matches TRBD1 (6 bases). This CDR3 is built from 17 residues. Germline-derived CDR1 and CDR2 are MDHEN and SYDVKM. The V end lost 8 bases, the J end lost 1 base, and 21 bases lay between the germline ends. DNA of the CDR3: TGTGCCAGCCTCAACCCGTACAGGGCGAGTTCCTACAATGAGCAGTTCTTC. It codes for CASLNPYRASSYNEQFF.

The gene calls are TRBV4-2 and TRBJ2-3, with TRBD1 matching over 12 bases. Losses at the gene ends were 0 bases for V and 5 bases for J; bases not matched to a gene: 6. The CDR3 sequence is 17 residues long. Germline CDR1 and CDR2: LGHNA and YNFKEQ. CDR3 protein: CASSQDLGQGAGDTQYF. CDR3 coding DNA: TGTGCCAGCAGCCAAGATTTGGGACAGGGGGCAGGAGATACGCAGTATTTT.

This clonotype was seen a few times. The rearrangement joins TRBV7-2 to TRBJ2-3; the match to TRBD2 covers 8 bases. In germline, CDR1 is SGHTA, CDR2 FQGNSA. The CDR3 runs 16 residues. V shed 1 base, J shed 2 bases, and the junction held 5 bases outside the gene matches. The CDR3, as DNA: TGTGCCAGCAGCTTAGAAGGTAGCGGGGTCACAGATACGCAGTATTTT. Amino acid sequence: CASSLEGSGVTDTQYF.

This clonotype was counted a single time. The chain employs TRBV20-1 and TRBJ2-5; 8 bases fit TRBD2. This CDR3 comprises 14 residues. Germline values: CDR1 DFQATT, CDR2 SNEGSKA (reference sequence). J was trimmed by 5 bases and V by 3 bases; bases with no gene match: 8. In DNA, the CDR3 is TGCAGTGCTAGGCCGGGACTAGTCCATGAGACCCAGTACTTC. The encoded protein is CSARPGLVHETQYF.

This rearrangement joins TRBV9 to TRBJ2-1, with D possibly being TRBD2 (7 bases). This CDR3 spans 15 amino acids. V gave up 7 bases and J gave up 0 bases, with 14 bases separating them. Germline V gene data show CDR1 as SGDLS and CDR2 as YYNGEE. The DNA of the CDR3 is TGTGCCAGCGGTCTTAGGGGGGGCTCCTACAATGAGCAGTTCTTC. Its translation is CASGLRGGSYNEQFF.

The CDR3 sequence is CASSELGSGGPYNEQFF. CDR3 nucleotide sequence: TGTGCCAGCAGTGAATTAGGTAGCGGGGGTCCTTACAATGAGCAGTTCTTC. The chain uses TRBV25-1 and TRBJ2-1; 9 nucleotides line up with TRBD2. The trim removed 1 base at V and 4 bases at J, leaving 8 bases unmatched. The CDR3 spans 17 residues. Germline V CDR1 and CDR2: MGHDK, SYGVNS.

This clonotype was counted only a few times. The V gene is TRBV3-1, the J gene TRBJ2-7; tentatively, D is TRBD2 (5 bases). V shed 4 bases and J shed 2 bases, with 12 bases lying between them. The CDR3 runs 14 residues. CDR1 is LGHDT and CDR2 is YNNKEL in the germline V gene (reference sequence). CDR3: CASSRRRFTYEQYF. CDR3 bases: TGTGCCAGCAGCCGGAGGAGGTTTACCTACGAGCAGTACTTC.

This clonotype was picked up a small number of times. The V call is TRBV29-1, the J call TRBJ2-1; 10 positions match TRBD2. CDR1 is SQVTM, CDR2 ANQGSEA, per germline. The CDR3 runs 14 residues. V dropped 3 bases and J dropped 5; count of bases not matched to a gene: 4. CDR3 in DNA: TGCAGCGTTGACCCGCTAGCGGGGGACAATGAGCAGTTCTTC. Translation gives CSVDPLAGDNEQFF.

The J gene is TRBJ1-2, the V gene TRBV15; no clear D gene. Trimming pared 0 bases from V and 2 bases from J, leaving 4 bases between. Germline V CDR1 and CDR2: LNHNV, YYDKDF (reference sequence). The CDR3 totals 13 residues. The CDR3 nucleotides are TGTGCCACCAGCAGAGATCTCAACTATGGCTACACCTTC. Its translation is CATSRDLNYGYTF. The full variable domain, completed using reference TRBV15 and TRBJ1-2, is DAMVIQNPRYQVTQFGKPVTLSCSQTLNHNVMYWYQQKSSQAPKLLFHYYDKDFNNEADTPDNFQSRRPNTSFCFLDIRSPGLGDTAMYLCATSRDLNYGYTFGSGTRLTVV.

This clonotype turned up a few times. The chain is built from TRBV24-1 and TRBJ2-3; 9 nucleotides line up with TRBD1. CDR3 size: 15 residues. CDR1 KGHDR and CDR2 SFDVKD come from the germline V gene. J was trimmed by 3 bases and V by 0 bases; bases with no gene match: 0. In DNA form, the CDR3 reads TGTGCCACCAGTGATTTGGGACAGGGGACAGATACGCAGTATTTT. Translating it yields CATSDLGQGTDTQYF.

The genes are TRBV5-4 and TRBJ2-3; no reliable D call. Germline assignment: CDR1 SGHNT and CDR2 YYREEE (reference sequence). V was pared by 2 bases and J by 2 bases, with 12 bases between. The CDR3 covers 15 residues. Here the CDR3 DNA reads TGTGCCAGCAGCTTTTTTCTGTTTTTCACAGATACGCAGTATTTT. It specifies CASSFFLFFTDTQYF.